Reported below is one TCR beta chain. This entry comes from a study of blood T cell repertoires in COVID-19. Sequenced by immunoSEQ multiplex PCR; TCRdb stores in-frame clones only, minus some. The sample lists about 330,000 clones, 92% occurring once. In assigning cohorts, the study relied on participant-reported clinical history. Two consecutive negative NP/OP PCR tests, clearance, or resolved symptoms defined Cohort 3 recovery. Between the trimmed V and J ends, which lost 5 bases and 4 bases, there was a span of 15 bases. The germline gives CDR1 SGHRS, CDR2 YFSETQ. The CDR3 has 14 residues. The specimen was PBMCs or T cells enriched from blood (not recorded which). This sequence originates from a woman in her 30s who had recovered from COVID-19. The chain employs TRBV5-1 and TRBJ1-1; D call uncertain. DNA of the CDR3: TGCGCCAGCAGTTTGAGCTTCGGGAGCACTGAAGCTTTCTTT. Translating gives CASSLSFGSTEAFF.